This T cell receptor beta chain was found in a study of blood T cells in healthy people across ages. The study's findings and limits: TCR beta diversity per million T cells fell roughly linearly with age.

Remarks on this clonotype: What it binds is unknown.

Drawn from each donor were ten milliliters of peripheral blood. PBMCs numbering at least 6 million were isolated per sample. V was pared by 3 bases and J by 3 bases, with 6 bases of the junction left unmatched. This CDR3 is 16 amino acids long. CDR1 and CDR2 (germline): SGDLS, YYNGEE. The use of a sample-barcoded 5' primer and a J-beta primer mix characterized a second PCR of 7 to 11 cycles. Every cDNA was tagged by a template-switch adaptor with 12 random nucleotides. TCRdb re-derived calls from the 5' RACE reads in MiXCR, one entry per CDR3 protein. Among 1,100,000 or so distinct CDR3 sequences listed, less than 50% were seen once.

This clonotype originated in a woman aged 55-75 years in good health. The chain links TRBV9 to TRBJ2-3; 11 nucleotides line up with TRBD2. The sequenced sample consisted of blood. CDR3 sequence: CASSAPLAGGTDTQYF. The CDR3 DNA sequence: TGTGCCAGCAGCGCCCCCCTAGCGGGAGGTACAGATACGCAGTATTTT.